One TCR beta chain is described in this entry. What it binds is unknown. The CDR3 covers 14 residues. The germline V and J ends were trimmed by 9 bases and 0 bases, with 15 bases remaining between them. It was with previously described methods and listed TCR primers that bulk TCR libraries were made. From the PCR reads, TCRdb called clonotypes with MiXCR, one entry per CDR3 protein. In the table there are 9,800 or so distinct CDR3 sequences, just under 20% of which are singletons. This entry comes from a study of molecular identifiers for immune sequencing clone quantification. Study conclusions and caveats: Over 98% of effector molecules, yet under 1% of naive-cell molecules, were held by clones above 20 RNA copies.

This sequence was found in a human donor in good health. Some libraries in this study had Jurkat cell RNA spiked in. The sample consisted of naive CD8+ T cells from blood, with Jurkat cell RNA spiked in. Subset of the sample: FACS-sorted CD8+CD4-CCR7+CD45RA+ naive T cells. The chain has TRBV23-1 and TRBJ2-7; D perhaps matches TRBD1 (5 bases). Being an ORF, TRBV23-1 has a function that is uncertain. CDR3 sequence reads: CARNGAGPSYEQYF. In DNA form, the CDR3 reads TGCGCCAGAAATGGGGCAGGGCCCTCCTACGAGCAGTACTTC.